These T cell receptor beta chains were read from a single sample in a study of response to subunit inactivated influenza vaccine. TCRdb processed the RT-PCR reads anew with MiXCR; each CDR3 protein has one entry. The sample lists about 650,000 distinct CDR3 sequences, approximately 15% occurring once. This sample comprised PBMCs from blood, obtained less than 15 days before vaccination. These receptors originate from a middle-aged man who received an inactivated influenza vaccine. Both conserved end residues are part of each CDR3. Fields, in order: D gene, J gene, V gene, CDR3 length, clone size, CDR3 protein, CDR3 DNA. A D gene is named only where the DNA matches it firmly. Expanded clones get a size class; other rows say once, few or many, or leave the size out.

>NA|TRBJ2-7|TRBV24-1|19|NA
CATSDTRGGGGRETYEQYF
TGTGCCACCAGTGACACGAGGGGGGGAGGTGGCCGAGAGACCTACGAGCAGTACTTC
>TRBD2|TRBJ2-1|TRBV7-7|14|NA
CASSPLAGGPLESF
TGTGCTAGCAGCCCACTCGCGGGGGGGCCGCTAGAGTCCTTC
>TRBD1|TRBJ1-1|TRBV6-6|13|few
CASSYLQGGGAFF
TGTGCCAGCAGTTACCTACAGGGGGGAGGAGCTTTCTTT
>NA|TRBJ1-2|TRBV20-1|12|many
CSARDGSYGYTF
TGCAGTGCTCGGGACGGCTCCTATGGCTACACCTTC
>TRBD1|TRBJ2-6|TRBV27|17|few
CASKRTGTGSGANVLTF
TGTGCCAGCAAAAGAACCGGGACAGGTTCCGGGGCCAACGTCCTGACTTTC
>TRBD1|TRBJ2-1|TRBV6-5|18|few
CASSFTPGQGSSYNEQFF
TGTGCCAGCAGTTTCACTCCGGGACAGGGAAGCTCCTACAATGAGCAGTTCTTC
>TRBD2|TRBJ2-1|TRBV12-3/TRBV12-4|14|many
CASRLAGGNNEQFF
TGTGCCAGCAGGCTAGCGGGGGGGAACAATGAGCAGTTCTTC
>NA|TRBJ2-1|TRBV6-5|15|few
CASSLLADSYNEQFF
TGTGCCAGCAGTTTGTTAGCGGACTCCTACAATGAGCAGTTCTTC
>NA|TRBJ2-5|TRBV11-3|13|few
CASARTDQETQYF
TGTGCCAGCGCAAGGACAGACCAAGAGACCCAGTACTTC
>TRBD2|TRBJ2-7|TRBV11-2|14|few
CASSLLAGVREQYF
TGTGCCAGCAGCCTACTAGCGGGAGTCCGCGAGCAGTACTTC
>TRBD1|TRBJ1-5|TRBV29-1|13|few
CSALTGDYQPQHF
TGCAGCGCCCTTACAGGGGACTATCAGCCCCAGCATTTT
>NA|TRBJ2-2|TRBV2|13|NA
CASSEEGPGELFF
TGTGCCAGCAGTGAAGAGGGCCCCGGGGAGCTGTTTTTT
>NA|TRBJ1-5|TRBV12-3/TRBV12-4|14|many
CASSFLGEDQPQHF
TGTGCCAGCAGTTTTCTGGGTGAGGATCAGCCCCAGCATTTT
>NA|TRBJ2-7|TRBV3-1|13|few
CASSQLRSGEQYF
TGTGCCAGCAGCCAATTGAGGTCTGGCGAGCAGTACTTC
>TRBD1|TRBJ1-4|TRBV7-9|14|few
CASSKGQGKEKLFF
TGTGCCAGCAGCAAGGGACAGGGAAAAGAAAAACTGTTTTTT
>NA|TRBJ2-3|TRBV6-5|15|few
CASSYSLGVPDTQYF
TGTGCCAGCAGTTACTCGTTGGGAGTCCCAGATACGCAGTATTTT
>TRBD2|TRBJ2-1|TRBV18|14|few
CASSPSGILNEQFF
TGTGCCAGCTCACCGAGCGGGATTTTGAATGAGCAGTTCTTC
>TRBD1|TRBJ2-3|TRBV2|15|many
CASVRDSLSTDTQYF
TGTGCCAGCGTCCGGGACAGCCTTAGCACAGATACGCAGTATTTT
>TRBD1|TRBJ1-2|TRBV20-1|16|NA
CSATGTGEGNSYGYTF
TGCAGTGCTACCGGGACAGGGGAAGGAAATTCTTATGGCTACACCTTC
>TRBD1|TRBJ1-1|TRBV12-3/TRBV12-4|12|few
CASSLEAGGAFF
TGTGCCAGCAGTTTAGAGGCAGGGGGAGCTTTCTTT
>NA|TRBJ1-5|TRBV12-3/TRBV12-4|16|many
CASSFLSGLSNQPQHF
TGTGCCAGCAGTTTTTTGTCAGGTCTTAGCAATCAGCCCCAGCATTTT
>TRBD1|TRBJ2-1|TRBV28|18|NA
CASSSYTGAISSYNEQFF
TGTGCCAGCAGTTCATATACAGGGGCAATATCCTCCTACAATGAGCAGTTCTTC
>TRBD1|TRBJ2-2|TRBV20-1|16|few
CSARDPDRENTGELFF
TGCAGTGCTAGAGATCCCGACAGGGAGAACACCGGGGAGCTGTTTTTT
>NA|TRBJ2-5|TRBV18|14|NA
CASSPPGQKETQYF
TGTGCCAGCTCACCACCGGGCCAGAAAGAGACCCAGTACTTC
>TRBD2|TRBJ2-3|TRBV29-1|15|few
CSVLPGLASRNTQYF
TGCAGCGTATTACCGGGACTAGCGAGCCGGAATACGCAGTATTTT
>TRBD2|TRBJ2-3|TRBV7-2|14|NA
CASSLGRAPDTQYF
TGTGCCAGCAGCCTCGGGAGGGCCCCAGATACGCAGTATTTT
>TRBD1|TRBJ2-7|TRBV29-1|14|many
CSVVKGQGDYEQYF
TGCAGCGTTGTAAAAGGACAGGGGGACTACGAGCAGTACTTC
>NA|TRBJ1-1|TRBV12-3/TRBV12-4|12|few
CASSDGPGGAFF
TGTGCCAGCAGCGACGGCCCGGGGGGAGCTTTCTTT
>NA|TRBJ2-1|TRBV12-3/TRBV12-4|15|many
CASSFGAGSYNEQFF
TGTGCCAGCAGTTTCGGGGCGGGCTCCTACAATGAGCAGTTCTTC
>NA|TRBJ2-5|TRBV11-2|15|many
CASSLDAWQKETQYF
TGTGCCAGCAGCTTAGATGCTTGGCAGAAAGAGACCCAGTACTTC
>NA|TRBJ2-1|TRBV3-1|11|many
CASSQGGEQFF
TGTGCCAGCAGCCAAGGCGGAGAGCAGTTCTTC
>NA|TRBJ1-1|TRBV6-1|15|few
CASSPGGGANTEAFF
TGTGCCAGCAGTCCCGGGGGGGGTGCGAACACTGAAGCTTTCTTT
>NA|TRBJ2-7|TRBV11-2|14|NA
CASTDRPNTYEQYF
TGTGCCAGCACCGACAGACCTAATACCTACGAGCAGTACTTC
>TRBD1|TRBJ2-7|TRBV20-1|14|few
CSAPGGNPDSEQYF
TGCAGTGCCCCAGGGGGTAATCCTGACTCCGAGCAGTACTTC
>NA|TRBJ1-1|TRBV18|16|few
CASSPSGPQVDTEAFF
TGTGCCAGCTCACCTTCCGGGCCCCAGGTGGACACTGAAGCTTTCTTT
>NA|TRBJ2-7|TRBV28|14|many
CASSPYGSYYEQYF
TGTGCCAGCAGTCCCTATGGGTCTTACTACGAGCAGTACTTC
>NA|TRBJ1-2|TRBV6-2/TRBV6-3|15|NA
CASSGSVRQNYGYTF
TGTGCCAGCAGTGGTTCAGTCCGACAAAACTATGGCTACACCTTC
>TRBD1|TRBJ2-1|TRBV29-1|13|few
CSVDWTGHNEQFF
TGCAGCGTTGATTGGACAGGTCACAATGAGCAGTTCTTC
>NA|TRBJ2-2|TRBV28|14|many
CASSSGLNTGELFF
TGTGCCAGCAGTTCCGGACTAAACACCGGGGAGCTGTTTTTT
>NA|TRBJ2-3|TRBV7-3|20|NA
CASSPGGRQGFGSRGYTQYF
TGTGCCAGCAGCCCCGGAGGCCGCCAGGGCTTTGGGTCACGGGGGTATACGCAGTATTTT
>NA|TRBJ2-1|TRBV12-3/TRBV12-4|15|many
CASSPGHSSYNEQFF
TGTGCCAGCAGTCCCGGGCACAGCTCCTACAATGAGCAGTTCTTC
>NA|TRBJ2-1|TRBV11-2|15|few
CASSLDLASLNEQFF
TGTGCCAGCAGCTTAGATTTGGCATCCCTGAATGAGCAGTTCTTC
>TRBD2|TRBJ2-3|TRBV15|17|few
CATSRGKLAGSTDTQYF
TGTGCCACCAGCAGAGGGAAGCTAGCGGGTAGCACAGATACGCAGTATTTT
>NA|TRBJ2-6|TRBV6-2/TRBV6-3|13|NA
CASELPGANVLTF
TGTGCCAGTGAACTTCCTGGGGCCAACGTCCTGACTTTC
>NA|TRBJ1-3|TRBV7-9|14|few
CASSSSFSGNTIYF
TGTGCCAGCAGCTCATCTTTCTCTGGAAACACCATATATTTT
>NA|TRBJ2-1|TRBV4-3|12|many
CASSHSGNEQFF
TGCGCCAGCAGCCATTCGGGGAATGAGCAGTTCTTC
>TRBD1|TRBJ2-5|TRBV3-1|16|few
CASSQEGWDRVETQYF
TGTGCCAGCAGCCAAGAGGGGTGGGACAGGGTAGAGACCCAGTACTTC
>TRBD1|TRBJ2-5|TRBV5-1|14|NA
CASSKQGARETQYF
TGCGCCAGCAGCAAACAGGGGGCACGGGAGACCCAGTACTTC
>NA|TRBJ1-1|TRBV4-1|14|few
CASSQVQGGTEAFF
TGCGCCAGCAGCCAAGTTCAGGGAGGGACTGAAGCTTTCTTT
>TRBD1|TRBJ1-1|TRBV5-1|14|few
CASTSGTVNTEAFF
TGCGCCAGCACCTCCGGGACAGTGAACACTGAAGCTTTCTTT
>TRBD1|TRBJ1-2|TRBV6-5|14|NA
CASSSGGAYYGYTF
TGTGCCAGCAGTTCAGGGGGCGCTTACTATGGCTACACCTTC
>TRBD2|TRBJ2-5|TRBV25-1|16|NA
CASSPWGLAGGETQYF
TGTGCCAGCAGCCCTTGGGGGCTAGCGGGAGGGGAGACCCAGTACTTC
>NA|TRBJ2-6|TRBV4-3|17|many
CASSQPAGATGANVLTF
TGCGCCAGCAGCCAGCCGGCCGGGGCCACTGGGGCCAACGTCCTGACTTTC
>NA|TRBJ2-7|TRBV9|14|NA
CASSVSSGPYEQYF
TGTGCCAGCAGCGTATCTTCCGGGCCCTACGAGCAGTACTTC
>NA|TRBJ1-1|TRBV5-6|12|NA
CASNFFDSEAFF
TGTGCCAGCAACTTTTTCGACAGTGAAGCTTTCTTT
>NA|TRBJ2-2|TRBV5-1|19|many
CASSPFGSGLDSNTGELFF
TGCGCCAGCAGCCCTTTTGGTTCCGGACTGGACTCTAACACCGGGGAGCTGTTTTTT